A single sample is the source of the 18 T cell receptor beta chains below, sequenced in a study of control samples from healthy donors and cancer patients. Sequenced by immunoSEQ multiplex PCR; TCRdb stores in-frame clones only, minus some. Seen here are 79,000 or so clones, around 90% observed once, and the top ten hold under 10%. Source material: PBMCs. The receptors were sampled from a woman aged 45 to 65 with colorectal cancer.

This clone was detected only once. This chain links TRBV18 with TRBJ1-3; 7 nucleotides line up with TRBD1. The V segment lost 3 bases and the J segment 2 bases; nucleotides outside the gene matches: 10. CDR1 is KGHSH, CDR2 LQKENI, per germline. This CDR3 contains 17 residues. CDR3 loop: CASSPSTGDGTGNTIYF. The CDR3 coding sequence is TGTGCCAGCTCACCCTCCACAGGGGATGGTACTGGAAACACCATATATTTT.

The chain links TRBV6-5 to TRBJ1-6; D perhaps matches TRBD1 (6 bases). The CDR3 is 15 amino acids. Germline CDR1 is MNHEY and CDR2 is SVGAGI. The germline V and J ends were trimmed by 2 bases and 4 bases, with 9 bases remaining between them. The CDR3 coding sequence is TGTGCCAGCAGTTACGAGGGGGGGTATAATTCACCCCTCCACTTT. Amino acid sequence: CASSYEGGYNSPLHF.

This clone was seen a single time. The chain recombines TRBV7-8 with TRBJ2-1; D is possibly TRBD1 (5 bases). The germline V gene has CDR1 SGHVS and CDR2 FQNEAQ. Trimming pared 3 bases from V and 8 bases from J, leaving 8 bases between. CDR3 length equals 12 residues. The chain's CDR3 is CASSFRVDEQFF. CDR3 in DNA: TGTGCCAGCAGCTTCAGGGTTGATGAGCAGTTCTTC.

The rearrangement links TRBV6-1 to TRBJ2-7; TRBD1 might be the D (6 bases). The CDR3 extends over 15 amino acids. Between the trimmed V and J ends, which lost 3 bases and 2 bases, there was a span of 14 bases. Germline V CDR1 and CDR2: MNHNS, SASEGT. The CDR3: CASSDLRTVTYEQYV. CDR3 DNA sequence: TGTGCCAGCAGTGACCTTAGGACAGTAACCTACGAGCAGTACGTC.

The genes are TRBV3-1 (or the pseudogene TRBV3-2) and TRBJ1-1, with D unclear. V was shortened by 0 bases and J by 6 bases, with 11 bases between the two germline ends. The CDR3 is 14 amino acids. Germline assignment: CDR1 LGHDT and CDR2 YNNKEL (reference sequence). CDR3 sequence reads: CASSQDERFSEAFF. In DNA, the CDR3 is TGTGCCAGCAGCCAAGACGAAAGATTCTCTGAAGCTTTCTTT.

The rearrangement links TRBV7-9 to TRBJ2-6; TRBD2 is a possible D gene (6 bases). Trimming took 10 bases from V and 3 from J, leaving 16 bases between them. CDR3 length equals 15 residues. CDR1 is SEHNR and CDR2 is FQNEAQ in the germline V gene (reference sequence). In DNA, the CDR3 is TGTGCCACGGAGGGACTGAATAATGGGGCCAACGTCCTGACTTTC. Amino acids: CATEGLNNGANVLTF.

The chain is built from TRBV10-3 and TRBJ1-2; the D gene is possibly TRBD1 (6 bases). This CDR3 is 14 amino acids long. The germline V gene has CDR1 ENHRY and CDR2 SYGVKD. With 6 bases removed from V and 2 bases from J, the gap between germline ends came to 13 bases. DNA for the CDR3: TGTGCCATCAGCGAGGGGGGGGCGAACTATGGCTACACCTTC. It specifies CAISEGGANYGYTF.

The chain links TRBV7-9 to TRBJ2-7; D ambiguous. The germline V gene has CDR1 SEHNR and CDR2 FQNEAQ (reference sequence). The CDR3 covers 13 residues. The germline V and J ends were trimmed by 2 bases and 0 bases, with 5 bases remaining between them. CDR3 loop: CASSLQSSYEQYV. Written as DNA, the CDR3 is TGTGCCAGCAGCTTACAGAGCTCCTACGAGCAGTACGTC.

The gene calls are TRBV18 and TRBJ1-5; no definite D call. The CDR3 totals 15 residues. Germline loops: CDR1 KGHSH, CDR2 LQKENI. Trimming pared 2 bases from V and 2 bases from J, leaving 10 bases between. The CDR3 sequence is CASSPSGSGNQPQHF. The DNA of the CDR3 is TGTGCCAGCTCACCATCTGGTAGTGGCAATCAGCCCCAGCATTTT.

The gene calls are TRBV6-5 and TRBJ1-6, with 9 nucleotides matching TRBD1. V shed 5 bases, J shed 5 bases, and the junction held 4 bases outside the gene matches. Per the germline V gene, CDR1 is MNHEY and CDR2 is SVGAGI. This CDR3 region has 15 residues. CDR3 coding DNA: TGTGCCAGCAGTCAATACAGGGGGCATAATTCACCCCTCCACTTT. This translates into CASSQYRGHNSPLHF.

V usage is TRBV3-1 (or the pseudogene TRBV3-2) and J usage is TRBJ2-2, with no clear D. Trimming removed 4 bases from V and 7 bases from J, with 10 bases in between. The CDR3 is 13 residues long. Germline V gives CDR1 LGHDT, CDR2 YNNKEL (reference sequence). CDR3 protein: CASSRRSGGELFF. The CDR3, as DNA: TGTGCCAGCAGCCGACGGTCAGGCGGGGAGCTGTTTTTT.

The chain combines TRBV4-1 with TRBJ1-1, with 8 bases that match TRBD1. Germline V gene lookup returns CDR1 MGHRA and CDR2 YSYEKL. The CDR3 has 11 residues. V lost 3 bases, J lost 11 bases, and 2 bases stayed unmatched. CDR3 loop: CASSQDRVAFF. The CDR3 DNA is TGCGCCAGCAGCCAGGACAGGGTCGCTTTCTTT.

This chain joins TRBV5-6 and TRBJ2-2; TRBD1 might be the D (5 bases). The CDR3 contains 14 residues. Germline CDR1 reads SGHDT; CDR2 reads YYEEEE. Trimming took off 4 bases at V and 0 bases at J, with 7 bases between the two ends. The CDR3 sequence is CASSVTANTGELFF. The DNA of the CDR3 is TGTGCCAGCAGCGTGACAGCGAACACCGGGGAGCTGTTTTTT.

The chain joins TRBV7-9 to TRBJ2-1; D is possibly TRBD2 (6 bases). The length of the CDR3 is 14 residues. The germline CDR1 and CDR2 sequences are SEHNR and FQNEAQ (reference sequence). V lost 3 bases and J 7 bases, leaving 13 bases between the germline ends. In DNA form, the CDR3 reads TGTGCCAGCAGCTTGGGCCATGGGGGGAATGAGCAGTTCTTC. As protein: CASSLGHGGNEQFF.

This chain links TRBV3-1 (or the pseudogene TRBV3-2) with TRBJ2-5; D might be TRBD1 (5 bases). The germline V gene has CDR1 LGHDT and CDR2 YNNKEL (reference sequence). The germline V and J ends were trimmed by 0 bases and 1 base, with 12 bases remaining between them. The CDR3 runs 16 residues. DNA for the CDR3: TGTGCCAGCAGCCAAGATCAGGGTCTCTCCCAAGAGACCCAGTACTTC. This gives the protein CASSQDQGLSQETQYF.

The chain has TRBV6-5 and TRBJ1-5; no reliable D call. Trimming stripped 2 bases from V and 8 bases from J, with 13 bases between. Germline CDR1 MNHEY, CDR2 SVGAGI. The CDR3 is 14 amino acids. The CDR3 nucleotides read TGTGCCAGCAGTTACGGCGGGGTGGGAAAGCCCCAGCATTTT. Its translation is CASSYGGVGKPQHF.

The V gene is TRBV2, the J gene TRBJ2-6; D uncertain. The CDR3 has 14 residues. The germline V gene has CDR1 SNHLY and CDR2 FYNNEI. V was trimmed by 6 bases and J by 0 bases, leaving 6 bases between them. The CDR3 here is CASSDASGANVLTF. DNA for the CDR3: TGTGCCAGCAGCGATGCCTCTGGGGCCAACGTCCTGACTTTC.

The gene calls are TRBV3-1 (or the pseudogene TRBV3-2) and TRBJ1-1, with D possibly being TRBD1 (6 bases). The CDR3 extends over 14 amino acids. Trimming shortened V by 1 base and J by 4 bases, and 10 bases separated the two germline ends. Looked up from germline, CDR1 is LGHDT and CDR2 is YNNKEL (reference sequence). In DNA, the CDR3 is TGTGCCAGCAGCCAAGGGGGGGCCGTCACTGAAGCTTTCTTT. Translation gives CASSQGGAVTEAFF.